The 14 T cell receptor beta chains presented below share a single source sample, sequenced in a study of T cell responses to AZD1222 COVID-19 vaccine. The protocol was immunoSEQ multiplex PCR, while the TCRdb copy is restricted to in-frame clones and leaves out a portion. The table has some 180,000 clones, 94% seen once. The starting material was peripheral blood, obtained 28 days after the second AZD1222 dose. Receptors were obtained from an adult who received the AZD1222 COVID-19 vaccine.

V usage is TRBV19 and J usage is TRBJ1-4; D is ambiguous. The CDR3 has 14 amino acids. Germline V lookup: CDR1 LNHDA, CDR2 SQIVND (reference sequence). V dropped 3 bases and J dropped 3 bases, with 8 bases sitting between them. CDR3: CASSIVVSNEKLFF. The DNA for the CDR3 is TGTGCCAGTAGTATTGTAGTCTCTAATGAAAAACTGTTTTTT.

This sequence joins TRBV27 and TRBJ1-5; TRBD1 might be the D (6 bases). Trimming stripped 5 bases from V and 2 bases from J, with 28 bases between. Germline loops: CDR1 MNHEY, CDR2 SMNVEV (reference sequence). The CDR3 totals 20 residues. The CDR3 bases are TGTGCCAGCAGTCTAGTCGGTTCCTCCGGGACACTTCTTGGCAATCAGCCCCAGCATTTT. Amino acids: CASSLVGSSGTLLGNQPQHF.

The chain's CDR3 is CASSAAGALGNTIYF. The CDR3, as DNA: TGTGCCAGCAGCGCAGCGGGGGCCCTTGGAAACACCATATATTTT. This rearrangement joins TRBV9 to TRBJ1-3; perhaps TRBD1 as D (6 bases). V dropped 3 bases and J dropped 3 bases, with 13 bases sitting between them. Looked up from germline, CDR1 is SGDLS and CDR2 is YYNGEE. CDR3 length: 15 residues.

The chain recombines TRBV15 with TRBJ1-5; D not certain. The CDR3 is made up of 15 amino acids. CDR1 is LNHNV and CDR2 is YYDKDF in the germline V gene (reference sequence). Trimming pared 1 base from V and 0 bases from J, leaving 7 bases between. For the CDR3, the DNA is TGTGCCACCAGCAGAGTGGAGGGTAGCAATCAGCCCCAGCATTTT. It specifies CATSRVEGSNQPQHF.

This chain connects TRBV28 to TRBJ1-5; D is perhaps TRBD1 (5 bases). Germline CDR1 MDHEN, CDR2 SYDVKM. The CDR3 spans 14 residues. Trimming shortened V by 8 bases and J by 7 bases, and 18 bases separated the two germline ends. DNA for the CDR3: TGTGCCAGCCGTACCTCCGGCGGGACCCAGCCCCAGCATTTT. Its translation is CASRTSGGTQPQHF. Drawing the rest from reference TRBV28 and TRBJ1-5, the complete variable domain is DVKVTQSSRYLVKRTGEKVFLECVQDMDHENMFWYRQDPGLGLRLIYFSYDVKMKEKGDIPEGYSVSREKKERFSLILESASTNQTSMYLCASRTSGGTQPQHFGDGTRLSIL.

V usage is TRBV11-2 and J usage is TRBJ2-3, with TRBD2 matching over 9 bases. The trim removed 0 bases at V and 2 bases at J, leaving 3 bases unmatched. CDR1 is SGHAT and CDR2 is FQNNGV in the germline V gene. CDR3 length: 16 residues. The CDR3 nucleotides read TGTGCCAGCAGCTTAGAGCTAGCGGGGTCCACAGATACGCAGTATTTT. Translation: CASSLELAGSTDTQYF.

The chain combines TRBV7-2 with TRBJ1-6; D gene ambiguous. CDR1 and CDR2 from the germline V gene are SGHTA and FQGNSA. CDR3 length: 15 amino acids. Trimming left V 1 base short and J 8 bases short, with 12 bases between. The CDR3, as DNA: TGTGCCAGCAGCTTAGGACCTTCGGGAGATTCACCCCTCCACTTT. Translating gives CASSLGPSGDSPLHF.

The chain combines TRBV13 with TRBJ2-7, with D tentatively TRBD2 (6 bases). This CDR3 comprises 14 residues. Germline lookup yields CDR1 PRHDT and CDR2 FYEKMQ (reference sequence). V lost 0 bases and J lost 4, with 10 bases in between. The CDR3 spells CASSLGRDFYEQYF. The CDR3 DNA follows: TGTGCCAGCAGCTTAGGCCGGGACTTTTACGAGCAGTACTTC.

The rearrangement uses TRBV10-3 and TRBJ2-7; D remains ambiguous. This CDR3 comprises 12 residues. The germline gives CDR1 ENHRY, CDR2 SYGVKD. V dropped 5 bases and J dropped 2 bases, with 7 bases sitting between them. CDR3 region: CAISREPYEQYF. The CDR3 DNA reads TGTGCCATCAGTAGAGAACCCTACGAGCAGTACTTC.

The V call is TRBV29-1, the J call TRBJ2-1; 9 bases fit TRBD2. CDR1 is SQVTM, CDR2 ANQGSEA, per germline. V was clipped by 6 bases and J by 9 bases; unmatched bases: 6. The CDR3 has 12 amino acids. The CDR3 loop reads CSVLAGETEQFF. CDR3 nucleotide sequence: TGCAGCGTCTTAGCGGGAGAGACTGAGCAGTTCTTC.

The gene calls are TRBV19 and TRBJ1-2; D might be TRBD1 (5 bases). CDR1 is LNHDA, CDR2 SQIVND, per germline (reference sequence). The CDR3 length is 12 residues. The ends were cut back, 8 bases at V and 4 bases at J, with 11 bases in the middle. CDR3 loop: CASVRDGYGYTF. Written as DNA, the CDR3 is TGTGCCAGTGTCCGGGACGGCTATGGCTACACCTTC. The variable domain in full, with the rest retrieved from reference TRBV19 and TRBJ1-2, is DGGITQSPKYLFRKEGQNVTLSCEQNLNHDAMYWYRQDPGQGLRLIYYSQIVNDFQKGDIAEGYSVSREKKESFPLTVTSAQKNPTAFYLCASVRDGYGYTFGSGTRLTVV.

V is TRBV5-6 and J is TRBJ2-1; D not certain. The CDR3 spans 14 residues. The germline V gene has CDR1 SGHDT and CDR2 YYEEEE. The V end was cut by 0 bases, the J end by 4 bases, with 8 bases between. CDR3 in amino acids: CASSLANRYNEQFF. The CDR3 nucleotides read TGTGCCAGCAGCTTGGCCAATAGATACAATGAGCAGTTCTTC.

The chain combines TRBV24-1 with TRBJ1-6, with TRBD1 identical over 8 bases. J lost 9 bases, V lost 8 bases, and 11 bases had no gene match. The CDR3 covers 15 residues. Germline assignment: CDR1 KGHDR and CDR2 SFDVKD. The CDR3 nucleotides read TGTGCCACCATTACGGACAGGGTTTACGGTTCACCCCTCCACTTT. This gives the protein CATITDRVYGSPLHF.

V and J are TRBV5-4 and TRBJ2-3, with TRBD2 matching over 8 bases. The length of the CDR3 is 17 residues. Losses at the gene ends were 0 bases for V and 5 bases for J; bases not matched to a gene: 11. CDR1 SGHNT and CDR2 YYREEE come from the germline V gene (reference sequence). The CDR3 bases are TGTGCCAGCAGCTTGGATCCTCTAGCGGCGGGAGGAGATACGCAGTATTTT. Its translation: CASSLDPLAAGGDTQYF.